These T cell receptor beta chains were read from a single sample in a study of response to subunit inactivated influenza vaccine. TCRdb re-derived calls from the RT-PCR reads in MiXCR, one entry per CDR3 protein. This sample yields 250,000 to 350,000 distinct CDR3 sequences, of which roughly 22% are seen a single time; 10% belongs to the top ten. The sequences come from PBMCs from blood, collected approximately 22 months after vaccination. The receptors stem from a man aged 45 to 75 who received an inactivated influenza vaccine. The CDR3 runs from the conserved cysteine through the conserved F or W. Each record gives: CDR3 length, J gene, V gene, D gene, clone size, CDR3 DNA, CDR3 protein. The D gene is left open where the match is weak. Not every row has a clone size; where given, it reads once, few, many or a size class.

14,TRBJ2-7,TRBV12-3/TRBV12-4,.,.,TGTGCCAGCAGTTTTCGTGGCCAGGTAGGCGAGCAGTACTTC,CASSFRGQVGEQYF
15,TRBJ1-2,TRBV6-1,.,.,TGTGCCAGCAGTGTGGCAGGCGCCGCTAACTATGGCTACACCTTC,CASSVAGAANYGYTF
16,TRBJ2-6,TRBV7-2,.,.,TGTGCCAGCAGCTTAGGCAGTACGTGGGGGGCCAACGTCCTGACTTTC,CASSLGSTWGANVLTF
14,TRBJ1-4,TRBV2,.,.,TGTGCCAGCACCGTGCGGCATTCGGGAGAAAAACTGTTTTTT,CASTVRHSGEKLFF
13,TRBJ1-2,TRBV25-1,TRBD1,.,TGTGCCAGCAGTGGGGGGACAGGCTATGGCTACACCTTC,CASSGGTGYGYTF
15,TRBJ2-3,TRBV27,TRBD2,few,TGTGCCAGCAGCCCGTTAGCGGGGCAAACTGATACGCAGTATTTT,CASSPLAGQTDTQYF
14,TRBJ1-5,TRBV20-1,.,few,TGCAGTGCTAGAGCCCGATACCCGATCCAGCCCCAGCATTTT,CSARARYPIQPQHF
14,TRBJ1-2,TRBV7-6,.,.,TGTGCCAGCAGCCCACAAACAGGGAATGCCGGCTACACCTTC,CASSPQTGNAGYTF
15,TRBJ2-7,TRBV9,TRBD1,.,TGTGCCAGCAGCGTGACAGGGGGTCCGACCTACGAGCAGTACTTC,CASSVTGGPTYEQYF
16,TRBJ2-3,TRBV10-3,TRBD2,.,TGTGCCATCAGTGAGTCGGCTAGCGGGAGTTTTGATACGCAGTATTTT,CAISESASGSFDTQYF
13,TRBJ1-1,TRBV7-9,.,few,TGTGCCAGCAGCTTAAGGGACAAGAAGGAAGCTTTCTTT,CASSLRDKKEAFF
13,TRBJ1-2,TRBV20-1,TRBD1,once,TGCAGTGCTCGATACAGGGGTAACTATGGCTACACCTTC,CSARYRGNYGYTF
14,TRBJ2-5,TRBV7-2,.,.,TGTGCCAGCAGCTTAATGGGGGGTAGGGAGACCCAGTACTTC,CASSLMGGRETQYF
15,TRBJ1-4,TRBV5-1,TRBD1,.,TGCGCCAGCAGCCCCGGACAGGGAGGCCATGAAAAACTGTTTTTT,CASSPGQGGHEKLFF
16,TRBJ2-1,TRBV12-3/TRBV12-4,.,.,TGTGCCAGCAGTCCCTCGACAGGCAGCTCCTACAATGAGCAGTTCTTC,CASSPSTGSSYNEQFF
14,TRBJ1-2,TRBV5-4,TRBD1,.,TGTGCCAGCAGTTTATCCGGGACAGGGGCGCCGTACACCTTC,CASSLSGTGAPYTF
16,TRBJ2-7,TRBV5-5,.,.,TGTGCCAGCAGCTTGCGAGCAGCGGTGAGCTCCTACGAGCAGTACTTC,CASSLRAAVSSYEQYF
18,TRBJ1-1,TRBV4-1,.,.,TGCGCCAGCAGCCAAGAACGGCACCTCGGGGCTATGAACACTGAAGCTTTCTTT,CASSQERHLGAMNTEAFF
15,TRBJ2-2,TRBV5-1,.,.,TGCGCCAGCAGCTTTGGGCAGCTTAGTACCGGGGAGCTGTTTTTT,CASSFGQLSTGELFF
14,TRBJ2-1,TRBV29-1,TRBD2,.,TGCAGCGCTTTGACTAGCGGGAGGTCCAATGAGCAGTTCTTC,CSALTSGRSNEQFF
15,TRBJ1-1,TRBV15,.,few,TGTGCCACCAGCAGAGATGCCAAATCAGGGACTGAAGCTTTCTTT,CATSRDAKSGTEAFF
14,TRBJ2-2,TRBV12-3/TRBV12-4,.,.,TGTGCCAGCAGTTTGAATTTGGGAAGCAGGGAGCTGTTTTTT,CASSLNLGSRELFF
14,TRBJ1-6,TRBV12-3/TRBV12-4,.,few,TGTGCCAGCAGCCCACAGGGAAGTAGCTCACCCCTCCACTTT,CASSPQGSSSPLHF
16,TRBJ2-3,TRBV27,TRBD2,few,TGTGCCAGCAGTCACCGGACTAGCGGTAGCACAGATACGCAGTATTTT,CASSHRTSGSTDTQYF
16,TRBJ1-4,TRBV30,TRBD1,.,TGTGCCTGGAGTGTAGGGCGCGCAGGGGGAAACGAAAAACTGTTTTTT,CAWSVGRAGGNEKLFF
14,TRBJ2-1,TRBV7-2,.,few,TGTGCCAGCAGCTTATCGGCTTACCCCTCAGAGCAGTTCTTC,CASSLSAYPSEQFF
13,TRBJ1-2,TRBV6-1,.,.,TGTGCCAGCTCGGCTTATCGGTACTATGGCTACACCTTC,CASSAYRYYGYTF
11,TRBJ2-1,TRBV25-1,.,few,TGTGCCAGCAGTAGGACCGGTGAGCAGTTCTTC,CASSRTGEQFF